This entry describes one TCR beta chain. Its antigen is not identified. The data were taken from a study of identical twins. Study findings and constraints: In cord blood, abundant beta clonotypes had fewer insertions; memory showed no trend.

With V trimmed by 6 bases and J by 5 bases, 6 bases remained unmatched. The CDR3 covers 15 residues. TCRdb fed the 5' RACE reads into MiXCR, producing one record per CDR3 protein. The table records 600,000 to 850,000 distinct CDR3 sequences, 15% to 20% of them present only once. This sample also belongs to another study, concerning T cells expressing NK-cell markers. That investigation notes: Researchers got TCR beta repertoires out of sorted CD3+CD56+NKG2C+, CD3+CD56+NKG2C- and CD3+CD56-NKG2C+ T cells.

This chain uses TRBV12-3 or TRBV12-4 with TRBJ2-5; TRBD2 matches 13 bases. This TCR derives from a woman aged 18-29 years in good health. Specimen: PBMCs. The CDR3 loop reads CASRWTSGSRETQYF. The CDR3, as DNA: TGTGCCAGCAGATGGACTAGCGGGAGTCGGGAGACCCAGTACTTC.